The T cell receptor beta chain under discussion was sequenced for a study of beta chain features in type 1 diabetes. This CDR3 has 14 amino acids. Germline V gene data show CDR1 as ENHRY and CDR2 as SYGVKD. Between the trimmed V and J ends, which lost 10 bases and 5 bases, there was a span of 20 bases. Remarks on this clone: The antigen remains undetermined.

Isolated RNA was reverse transcribed in full, so expressed TCRB transcripts were sequenced. Repertoires were generated with immunoSEQ multiplex PCR, while TCRdb's copy carries only in-frame clones and drops some. The table has hundreds of thousands of clones, 13% seen once. Study-wide points: In every one of the four CD4+ subsets, TCRB CDR3s were moderately but significantly shorter in Type 1 diabetes patients. The naive, central memory and Treg TCRB repertoires looked more alike in patients than they did in healthy donors.

Source material: naive CD4+ T cells from blood. This chain joins TRBV10-3 and TRBJ2-5; possible D gene TRBD2, 5 bases. The source is a man aged 18-30 years with type 1 diabetes. CDR3 residues: CASRASPGGETQYF. CDR3 DNA: TGTGCCAGCCGGGCGTCGCCCGGCGGGGAGACCCAGTACTTC.